The clone carrying this TCR beta chain was picked up many times. The antigen is not known. MiXCR was run by TCRdb on the reads, yielding one entry per CDR3 protein. The table lists roughly 280,000 distinct CDR3 sequences, 20% to 25% of them singletons. This record comes from a study of T cell repertoires in cytomegalovirus infection. In the study overall: In public TCR beta signatures, there were indications of both CMV infection and matching HLA type. Overall study results and limits: The study found HLA-C-restricted CMV-specific TCR beta clonotypes dominating the ex vivo response. Frequencies of public TCR beta families were cumulated, and this identified carriers of CMV plus the relevant HLA.

This CDR3 has 17 amino acids. In germline, CDR1 is SGHVS, CDR2 FNYEAQ. The V gene end was trimmed by 5 bases and the J gene end by 4 bases; junction bases not matched to a gene: 12. The rearrangement links TRBV7-6 to TRBJ2-1; TRBD2 aligns across 9 bases. The material was cultured PBMCs, obtained from culture after CMV antigen stimulation. This clonotype originated in a human donor in good health (CMV status not recorded). Some clones in this sample may be carry-over from other donors' samples. The CDR3 loop reads CASSQRNMREGYNEQFF. For the CDR3, the DNA is TGTGCCAGCAGCCAGAGAAATATGCGGGAGGGATACAATGAGCAGTTCTTC.